These T cell receptor beta chains were read from a single sample in a study of CD8 T cells in ankylosing spondylitis. TCRdb re-called the 5' RACE reads through MiXCR, storing one row per CDR3 protein. Of roughly 240,000 distinct CDR3 sequences detected, more than 25% appear once; the ten largest clones hold approximately 4.6%. Sequencing was done on a sample of blood, either unsorted or a sorted T cell fraction (not recorded which). Receptor source: a male donor with ankylosing spondylitis or in good health (not recorded which). CDR3s include the opening cysteine and the closing phenylalanine or tryptophan. The order of the fields is CDR3 DNA, CDR3 protein, D gene, V gene, J gene, clone size. A D gene is named only where the DNA matches it firmly. Size tells how often a clone was seen (once, few, many) or the class of an expanded clone, and some rows leave it out.

TGCAGTGCTGGACCGGACGGTACTTCTGAAGCTTTCTTT	CSAGPDGTSEAFF	-	TRBV20-1	TRBJ1-1	few
TGCAGCGCTAAACTTGGCTCCTACGAGCAGTACTTC	CSAKLGSYEQYF	-	TRBV29-1	TRBJ2-7	few
TGCGCCAGCAGCGCGGTGCCGGGGACTGAAGCTTTCTTT	CASSAVPGTEAFF	-	TRBV5-1	TRBJ1-1	-
TGCAGTGCTAGTGGCATCTATGGCTACACCTTC	CSASGIYGYTF	-	TRBV20-1	TRBJ1-2	few
TGCAGTGCTAGAGAGGACAGGTCCGTGGCGTACAATGAGCAGTTCTTC	CSAREDRSVAYNEQFF	TRBD1	TRBV20-1	TRBJ2-1	-
TGTGCCATCAGTGAGGGACATAGCTCCTACGAGCAGTACTTC	CAISEGHSSYEQYF	-	TRBV10-3	TRBJ2-7	-
TGTGCCAGCAGCTCTCCGCCCCAGACTGAGCAGTTCTTC	CASSSPPQTEQFF	-	TRBV7-3	TRBJ2-1	-
TGTGCCAGCACCGGGGTCGAGCAGTACTTC	CASTGVEQYF	-	TRBV5-5	TRBJ2-7	few
TGCAGTGCTGAAGGGGGTCAGCACTCCTACGAGCAGTACTTC	CSAEGGQHSYEQYF	-	TRBV20-1	TRBJ2-7	many
TGCAGTGCTAGAGTCTCAGGGACTAACTATGGCTACACCTTC	CSARVSGTNYGYTF	-	TRBV20-1	TRBJ1-2	-
TGTGCCAGCAGCTTGGTGGGGACAGAGGGGACCCAGTACTTC	CASSLVGTEGTQYF	TRBD1	TRBV5-5	TRBJ2-5	-
TGTGCCAGCGGGACGGTTTCCTACAATGAGCAGTTCTTC	CASGTVSYNEQFF	-	TRBV12-3/TRBV12-4	TRBJ2-1	-
TGTGCCAGCAGTTACGGGGGCGCGAAGAGGGCTGAAGCTTTCTTT	CASSYGGAKRAEAFF	-	TRBV6-5	TRBJ1-1	-
TGTGCCAGCAGTTACCGGGGCCCAGCCAAAAACATTCAGTACTTC	CASSYRGPAKNIQYF	-	TRBV6-5	TRBJ2-4	-
TGTGCCAGCAGCCAAGATTGGCGGGAGCAGTACTTC	CASSQDWREQYF	-	TRBV3-1	TRBJ2-7	-
TGTGCCAGCAGTTCTGGGAGTTGGAGCCAAGAGACCCAGTACTTC	CASSSGSWSQETQYF	-	TRBV12-3/TRBV12-4	TRBJ2-5	few
TGTGCCAGCAGTCATGGACAGTACAATGAGCAGTTCTTC	CASSHGQYNEQFF	-	TRBV6-1	TRBJ2-1	few
TGCGCCAGCAGCTTACTTGGAACCGTGGGTGGCAACACTGAAGCTTTCTTT	CASSLLGTVGGNTEAFF	-	TRBV5-1	TRBJ1-1	-
TGTGCCAGCAGCACAGGACTTACCCCGGATACGCAGTATTTT	CASSTGLTPDTQYF	-	TRBV7-2	TRBJ2-3	few
TGTGCCAGCAGAATCCGAGGAGGCGATACGCAGTATTTT	CASRIRGGDTQYF	-	TRBV6-2/TRBV6-3	TRBJ2-3	few
TGTGCCAGCAGAGATGAGGGGTGGCCCCAGCATTTT	CASRDEGWPQHF	-	TRBV28	TRBJ1-5	-
TGTGCCAGCCTGAGACCAGGGCATGGCTACACCTTC	CASLRPGHGYTF	-	TRBV5-5	TRBJ1-2	once
TGCAGTGCTAAACTAGCGGGGGGGTACCTAGTCGAGCAGTACTTC	CSAKLAGGYLVEQYF	TRBD2	TRBV20-1	TRBJ2-7	many
TGCAGTGCTAGGGTCAAGACAGGGTTGGGGATATATGAGCAGTTCTTC	CSARVKTGLGIYEQFF	TRBD1	TRBV20-1	TRBJ2-1	-
TGCGCCAGCAGTGACTACGGAACCTACGAGCAGTACTTC	CASSDYGTYEQYF	-	TRBV10-1	TRBJ2-7	few
TGCGCCAGCAGTGATCTAGCGGGGGGGCCTAGCTCCTACAATGAGCAGTTCTTC	CASSDLAGGPSSYNEQFF	TRBD2	TRBV10-2	TRBJ2-1	few
TGTGCCAGCAGCACGCGAGTGAATGAGCAGTTCTTC	CASSTRVNEQFF	-	TRBV9	TRBJ2-1	-
TGTGCCAGCAGACACCAGGGTGGTGAGACCCAGTACTTC	CASRHQGGETQYF	-	TRBV12-3/TRBV12-4	TRBJ2-5	-